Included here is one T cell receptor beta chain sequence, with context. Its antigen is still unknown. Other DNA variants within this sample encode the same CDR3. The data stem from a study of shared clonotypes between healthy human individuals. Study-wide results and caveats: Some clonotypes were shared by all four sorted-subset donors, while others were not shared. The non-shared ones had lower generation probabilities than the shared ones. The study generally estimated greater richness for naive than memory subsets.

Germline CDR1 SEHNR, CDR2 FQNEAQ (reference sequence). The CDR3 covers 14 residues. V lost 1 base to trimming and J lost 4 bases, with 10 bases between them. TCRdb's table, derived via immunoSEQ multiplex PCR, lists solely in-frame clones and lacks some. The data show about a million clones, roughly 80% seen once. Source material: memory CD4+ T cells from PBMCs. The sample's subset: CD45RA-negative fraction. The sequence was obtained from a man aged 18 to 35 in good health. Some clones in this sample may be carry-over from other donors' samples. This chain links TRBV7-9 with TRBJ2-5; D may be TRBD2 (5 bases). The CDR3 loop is CASSLVGSGETQYF. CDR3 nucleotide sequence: TGTGCCAGCAGCTTAGTAGGGAGTGGAGAGACCCAGTACTTC.